This T cell receptor (beta chain) stems from a study of shared clonotypes between healthy human individuals. On the study more broadly: The people who gave samples were a couple of women and a few men aged 18 to 49.

V lost 7 bases and J 7 bases, leaving 16 bases between the germline ends. The CDR3 is made up of 12 amino acids. Germline CDR1 is GTSNPN and CDR2 is SVGIG (reference sequence). A deep-level run was used for the assay. The genomic DNA of each subset was split evenly across several immunoSEQ plates. As processed by the authors: Junction-only immunoSEQ data arrived without quality scores, meaning filtering differed. The method was immunoSEQ multiplex PCR; TCRdb's version includes in-frame clones alone and lacks a portion of them. V, J and clone size reflect that table, while D and trimming were determined from the DNA. The repertoire holds about 480,000 clones, with over 60% as singletons.

V and J are TRBV30 and TRBJ2-5; possible D gene TRBD2, 5 bases. Sequences were obtained from PBMCs. The clonotype comes from a woman between 40 and 50 years old in good health. Some clones in this sample may be carry-over from other donors' samples. CDR3 coding DNA: TGTGCCTCGAGCTGGCGGGTCGGGACCCAGTACTTC. Encoded protein: CASSWRVGTQYF.